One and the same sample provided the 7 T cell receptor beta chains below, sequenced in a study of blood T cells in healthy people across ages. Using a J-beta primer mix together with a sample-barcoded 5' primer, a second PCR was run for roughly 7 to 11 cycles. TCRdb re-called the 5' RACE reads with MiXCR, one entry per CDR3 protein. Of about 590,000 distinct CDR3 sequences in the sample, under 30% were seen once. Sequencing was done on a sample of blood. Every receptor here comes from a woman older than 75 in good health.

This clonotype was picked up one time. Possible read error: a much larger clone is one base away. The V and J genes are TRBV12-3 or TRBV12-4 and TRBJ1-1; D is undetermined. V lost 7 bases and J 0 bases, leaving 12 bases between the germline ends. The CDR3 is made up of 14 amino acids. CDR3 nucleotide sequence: TGTGCCAGCAATAGAAGGGTAATGAACACTGAAGCTTTCTTT. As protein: CASNRRVMNTEAFF.

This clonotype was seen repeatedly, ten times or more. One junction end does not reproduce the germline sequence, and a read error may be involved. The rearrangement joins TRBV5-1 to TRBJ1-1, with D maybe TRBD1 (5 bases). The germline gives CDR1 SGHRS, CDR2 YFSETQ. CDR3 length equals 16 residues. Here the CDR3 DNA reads TGCGCCAGCAGCTTGGTCCCGTCGGGGGTGAATACTGAAGCTTTCTTT. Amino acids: CASSLVPSGVNTEAFF. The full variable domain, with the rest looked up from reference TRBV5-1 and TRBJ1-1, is KAGVTQTPRYLIKTRGQQVTLSCSPISGHRSVSWYQQTPGQGLQFLFEYFSETQRNKGNFPGRFSGRQFSNSRSEMNVSTLELGDSALYLCASSLVPSGVNTEAFFGQGTRLTVV.

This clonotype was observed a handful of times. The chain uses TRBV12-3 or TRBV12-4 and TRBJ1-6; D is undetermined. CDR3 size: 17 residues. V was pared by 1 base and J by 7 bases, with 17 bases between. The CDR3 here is CASSLDPALGVNSPLHF. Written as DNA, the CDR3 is TGTGCCAGCAGTTTAGATCCGGCCTTGGGTGTAAATTCACCCCTCCACTTT.

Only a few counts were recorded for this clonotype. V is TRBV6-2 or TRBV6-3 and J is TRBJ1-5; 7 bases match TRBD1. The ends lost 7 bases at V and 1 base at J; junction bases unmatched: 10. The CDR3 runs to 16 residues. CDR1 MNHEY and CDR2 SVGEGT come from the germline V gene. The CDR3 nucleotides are TGTGCCAGCACCCGGCCCGGGACAGCAAGCAATCAGCCCCAGCATTTT. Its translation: CASTRPGTASNQPQHF.

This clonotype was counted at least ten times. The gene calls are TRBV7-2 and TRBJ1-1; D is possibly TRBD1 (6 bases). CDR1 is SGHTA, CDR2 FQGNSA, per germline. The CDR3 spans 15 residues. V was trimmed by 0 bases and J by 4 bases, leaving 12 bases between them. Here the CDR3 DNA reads TGTGCCAGCAGCTTAGCATTGCAGGGGCTCACTGAAGCTTTCTTT. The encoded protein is CASSLALQGLTEAFF.

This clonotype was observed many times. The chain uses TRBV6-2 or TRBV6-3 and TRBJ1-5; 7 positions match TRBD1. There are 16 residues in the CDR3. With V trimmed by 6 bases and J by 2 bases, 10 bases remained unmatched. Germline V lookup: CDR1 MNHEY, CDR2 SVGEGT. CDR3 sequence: CASSLPDRRGNQPQHF. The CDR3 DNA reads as TGTGCCAGCAGCCTCCCGGACAGGAGGGGCAATCAGCCCCAGCATTTT.

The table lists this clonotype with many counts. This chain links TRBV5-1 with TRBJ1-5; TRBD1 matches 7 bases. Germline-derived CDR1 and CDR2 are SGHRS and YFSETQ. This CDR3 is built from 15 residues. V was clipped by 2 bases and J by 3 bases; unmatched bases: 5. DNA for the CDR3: TGCGCCAGCAGCTTATCCGGACAGGACAATCAGCCCCAGCATTTT. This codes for CASSLSGQDNQPQHF.